This TCR beta chain was retrieved from a study of cytomegalovirus exposure and HLA in healthy donors. Study-level points and caveats: Usually a TCR sequence was rare, but some public TCRs were found in many donors.

V was clipped by 0 bases and J by 0 bases; unmatched bases: 4. CDR3 length equals 16 residues. Germline CDR1 and CDR2: LGHNT and FRNRAP. As for this clone: The target antigen is unknown.

The primer mix had 60 Vbeta and 13 Jbeta primers. Method: immunoSEQ multiplex PCR; TCRdb's copy keeps in-frame clones and lacks some. The sample records some 96,000 clones, roughly three fifths being singletons. Sequences were obtained from PBMCs. The clonotype was recovered from a man between 60 and 75 years old in good health and CMV-seronegative. V is TRBV12-5 and J is TRBJ2-7; 8 bases map to TRBD1. The CDR3 spells CASGLVLGTGSYEQYF. The CDR3 coding sequence is TGTGCTAGTGGTTTGGTACTCGGGACAGGCTCCTACGAGCAGTACTTC.